The entry below gives a single T cell receptor (beta chain) sequence along with its context. Antigen unknown. V was pared by 5 bases and J by 9 bases, with 6 bases of the junction left unmatched. Germline V gene lookup returns CDR1 SGHAT and CDR2 FQDESV (reference sequence). CDR3 length: 13 amino acids. The data originate from a study of identical twins. Study-wide results and caveats: Carriage of fewer insertions was seen in abundant cord blood beta clonotypes, whereas memory repertoires showed none.

One entry per CDR3 protein, called by TCRdb with MiXCR from the 5' RACE reads. This sample carries about 190,000 distinct CDR3 sequences, more than 15% of them seen once, and the ten largest clones take roughly two fifths. The data also belong to a second study, concerning T cells expressing NK-cell markers. That paper states: Sorting was restricted to alpha-beta TCR T cells by an anti-gamma-delta TCR antibody in several experiments. The contribution of dominant NKG2C+ clonotypes to CD8+ T cells in more than five donors was roughly 1.0-8%.

What was sequenced was CD8+ T cells sorted from blood. The J gene is TRBJ2-1, the V gene TRBV11-1, with 8 bases identical to TRBD2. This sequence originates from a woman aged 18-30 years in good health. In DNA, the CDR3 is TGTGCCAGCAGCCGGACTAGCCAGGGTGAGCAGTTCTTC. The encoded protein is CASSRTSQGEQFF.